This TCR beta chain is drawn from a study of shared clonotypes between healthy human individuals. Using approximately 200 ng DNA, approximately 27,000 T cell genomes, the sorted-subset replicate PCRs were run. Profiled with immunoSEQ multiplex PCR; TCRdb holds only in-frame clones, not every one. Here the sample spans 1 million to 1.2 million clones, roughly 80% being singletons. Trimming removed 2 bases from V and 10 bases from J, with 17 bases in between. CDR1 and CDR2 from the germline V gene are SEHNR and FQNEAQ (reference sequence). The CDR3 length is 15 residues. This TCR was sampled from a man aged 18 to 29 in good health. Some clones in this sample may be carry-over from other donors' samples. This chain joins TRBV7-9 and TRBJ1-4; D ambiguous. The sample was memory CD4+ T cells from PBMCs. Noted subset: CD45RA-negative fraction. The CDR3 region is CASSLSAIPTGKLFF. The CDR3 coding sequence is TGTGCCAGCAGCTTATCCGCAATCCCAACCGGAAAACTGTTTTTT.